The T cell receptor beta chain under discussion was sequenced for a study of blood T cell repertoires in COVID-19. Background on the study: Donors in the United States, Italy and Spain gave samples during acute or convalescent COVID-19. Sources were T cells, B-cell-depleted T cells, or PBMCs; the material itself was cDNA or gDNA.

J lost 1 base, V lost 5 bases, and 5 bases had no gene match. The germline CDR1 and CDR2 sequences are MGHRA and YSYEKL. The CDR3 has 15 residues. Per the original methods: The authors estimated nucleated cell counts from reference gene primer amplification. Here immunoSEQ multiplex PCR was the method, and the copy in TCRdb shows in-frame clones only, minus some. V and J calls and clone size are those listed in that table; D and trimming were worked out from the DNA. The table has roughly 100,000 clones, about 80% seen once. This sequence originates from a man in his sixties or seventies with acute or convalescent COVID-19. The rearrangement joins TRBV4-1 to TRBJ2-7; 10 bases align to TRBD2. Sequenced sample: peripheral blood. As DNA, the CDR3 is TGCGCCAGCAGCTTTCGGACTAGCGGATCCTACGAGCAGTACTTC. Protein sequence: CASSFRTSGSYEQYF.